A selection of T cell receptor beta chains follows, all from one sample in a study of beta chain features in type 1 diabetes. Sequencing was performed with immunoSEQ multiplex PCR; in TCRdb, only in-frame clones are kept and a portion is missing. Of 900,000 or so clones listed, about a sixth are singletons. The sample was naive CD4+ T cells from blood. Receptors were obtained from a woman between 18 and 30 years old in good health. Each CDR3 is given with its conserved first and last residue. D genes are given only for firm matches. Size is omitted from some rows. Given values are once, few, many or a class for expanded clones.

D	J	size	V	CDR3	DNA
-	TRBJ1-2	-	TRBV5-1	CASSLAQDFYGYTF	TGCGCCAGCAGCTTGGCACAAGACTTTTATGGCTACACCTTC
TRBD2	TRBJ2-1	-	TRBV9	CASSVSSGSHEQFF	TGTGCCAGCAGCGTTTCTAGCGGGAGTCATGAGCAGTTCTTC
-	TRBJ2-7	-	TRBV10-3	CAITPERGPYEQYF	TGTGCCATTACCCCTGAGAGGGGCCCCTACGAGCAGTACTTC
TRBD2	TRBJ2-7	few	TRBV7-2	CASSFRREGYEQYF	TGTGCCAGCAGCTTCCGGCGGGAGGGATACGAGCAGTACTTC
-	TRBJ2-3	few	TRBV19	CASSPIKTLSYTDTQYF	TGTGCCAGTAGTCCAATCAAGACTCTTTCATACACAGATACGCAGTATTTT
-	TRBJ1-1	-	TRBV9	CASSPTGGSNTEAFF	TGTGCCAGCAGCCCAACCGGGGGATCGAACACTGAAGCTTTCTTT
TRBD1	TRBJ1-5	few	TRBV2	CASSDGRGRRQPQHF	TGTGCCAGCAGTGATGGCAGGGGGCGCCGGCAGCCCCAGCATTTT
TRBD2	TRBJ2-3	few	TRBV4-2	CASSRFLVGGADTQYF	TGTGCCAGCAGCCGATTTCTAGTGGGAGGGGCGGATACGCAGTATTTT
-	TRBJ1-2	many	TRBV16	CASSQPRASGYTF	TGTGCCAGCAGCCAACCGAGGGCGTCTGGCTACACCTTC
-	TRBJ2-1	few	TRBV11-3	CASSFRGAYNEQFF	TGTGCCAGCAGCTTTCGCGGGGCCTACAATGAGCAGTTCTTC
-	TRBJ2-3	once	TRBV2	CASSPRAIDTQYF	TGTGCCAGCAGCCCTAGGGCGATAGATACGCAGTATTTT
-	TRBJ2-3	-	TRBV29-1	CSVAELGTDTQYF	TGCAGCGTTGCAGAGTTAGGCACAGATACGCAGTATTTT
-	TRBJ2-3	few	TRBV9	CASSVGGGADTQYF	TGTGCCAGCAGCGTAGGTGGAGGCGCAGATACGCAGTATTTT
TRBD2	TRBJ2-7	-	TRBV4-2	CASSQGTSASYEQYF	TGTGCCAGCAGCCAAGGGACTAGCGCCTCCTACGAGCAGTACTTC